The T cell receptor (beta chain) described here comes from a study of cytomegalovirus exposure and HLA in healthy donors. Looking at the study overall: The 90 to 150 validation repertoires were produced on the same platform as the 550 to 700 repertoires of the first cohort. This was reported in a later analysis.

This clone was recorded only once. The antigen remains undetermined. Whole-study findings and limits: Rarity held for most TCR sequences, but there were some public TCRs that occurred in many donors.

Profiling relied on immunoSEQ multiplex PCR, and the TCRdb table lists in-frame clones only, not all of them. The table records almost 200,000 clones, 80% to 90% of them present only once. Sequences were obtained from PBMCs. This clonotype originated in a woman aged 25 to 39 in good health and CMV-seronegative.

The CDR3 here is CASSLISDTQYF. The CDR3 region has the DNA TGCGCCAGCAGCTTGATCTCAGATACGCAGTATTTT. This chain links TRBV5-1 with TRBJ2-3, with D unclear. V was pared by 1 base and J by 4 bases, with 4 bases between. The CDR3 consists of 12 residues. Germline loops: CDR1 SGHRS, CDR2 YFSETQ. The full variable domain, its missing parts supplied by reference TRBV5-1 and TRBJ2-3, is KAGVTQTPRYLIKTRGQQVTLSCSPISGHRSVSWYQQTPGQGLQFLFEYFSETQRNKGNFPGRFSGRQFSNSRSEMNVSTLELGDSALYLCASSLISDTQYFGPGTRLTVL.